One and the same sample provided the 6 T cell receptor beta chains below, sequenced in a study of CD8+CD57+ T cells in acquired aplastic anemia. The template used for profiling TCR beta VDJ and CDR3 was genomic DNA. TCRdb reanalysed the reads using MiXCR and keeps one entry per CDR3 protein. This sample has 180,000 or so distinct CDR3 sequences, with around half found just once. The sequencing input was sorted CD4+, CD8+, or CD8+CD57+ T cells (not recorded which) from PBMCs. These receptors originate from a human donor in good health.

This clonotype appeared many times. Here the CDR3 DNA reads TGTGCCAGCAGCTTAGAACAGGGGGCTAATGAAAAACTGTTTTTT. Encoded protein: CASSLEQGANEKLFF. This chain uses TRBV7-9 with TRBJ1-4, with 8 bases lining up with TRBD1. The CDR3 contains 15 residues. The V segment lost 1 base and the J segment 3 bases; nucleotides outside the gene matches: 1. Germline CDR1 is SEHNR and CDR2 is FQNEAQ (reference sequence).

This rearrangement joins TRBV4-3 to TRBJ2-5; no reliable D call. CDR3 size: 14 residues. Trimming left V 1 base short and J 5 bases short, with 11 bases between. Germline V gene sequence: CDR1 LGHNA, CDR2 YSLEER. The CDR3 is CASSQGILWETQYF. CDR3 DNA sequence: TGCGCCAGCAGCCAAGGGATTCTATGGGAGACCCAGTACTTC.

The rearrangement links TRBV24-1 to TRBJ2-5; 8 positions match TRBD2. The CDR3 runs 16 residues. V gave up 4 bases and J gave up 5 bases; unmatched junction bases: 11. Germline lookup yields CDR1 KGHDR and CDR2 SFDVKD. Here the CDR3 DNA reads TGTGCCACCAGTGACTGGTCGGGGGGGGAAGGGGAGACCCAGTACTTC. Its translation is CATSDWSGGEGETQYF.

The chain joins TRBV12-3 or TRBV12-4 to TRBJ2-1; TRBD1 agrees at 12 bases. The CDR3 is made up of 16 amino acids. V lost 5 bases, J lost 8 bases, and 10 bases stayed unmatched. The chain's CDR3 is CASSRDRGRLGDEQFF. The CDR3 nucleotides are TGTGCCAGCAGTCGGGACAGGGGGCGCCTAGGGGATGAGCAGTTCTTC.

This clonotype turned up a few times. V is TRBV15 and J is TRBJ2-5; TRBD2 aligns across 8 bases. Germline-derived CDR1 and CDR2 are LNHNV and YYDKDF (reference sequence). This CDR3 comprises 16 residues. V was clipped by 5 bases and J by 7 bases; unmatched bases: 15. The CDR3 here is CATSGRRGLGAGTQYF. For the CDR3, the DNA is TGTGCCACCAGCGGGCGTAGGGGACTAGGGGCCGGGACCCAGTACTTC.

At least ten counts were recorded for this clonotype. The gene calls are TRBV20-1 and TRBJ2-3; TRBD2 matches at 7 bases. Trimming removed 5 bases from V and 2 bases from J; junction bases left unmatched: 10. This CDR3 is 15 amino acids long. Germline V gives CDR1 DFQATT, CDR2 SNEGSKA (reference sequence). CDR3 amino acids: CSAPPWEGTTDTQYF. The CDR3 nucleotides are TGCAGTGCTCCTCCCTGGGAGGGAACCACAGATACGCAGTATTTT.